This T cell receptor beta chain was recorded in a study of blood T cell repertoires in COVID-19. Study details: The origin of the acute and convalescent COVID-19 samples was the United States, Italy and Spain. From T cells, B-cell-depleted T cells, or PBMCs came the material, which was cDNA or gDNA.

Original processing methods: Quantification of nucleated cells was approximated via reference gene primer amplification. Sequencing was performed with immunoSEQ multiplex PCR; in TCRdb, only in-frame clones are kept and a portion is missing. That table furnishes V, J and clone size, whereas the DNA furnished D and trimming. The repertoire has just over 350,000 clones, approximately 86% of them found once; the top ten carry roughly 6.6%. Enrolled during active infection, Seattle patients were then followed longitudinally. This sequence was found in a woman in her fifties or sixties with COVID-19, enrolled during active disease. Sample: peripheral blood.

The CDR3 DNA reads as TGTGCCAGCAGCTTGAGCGGGGTAATGGGCAATCAGCCCCAGCATTTT. It yields the protein CASSLSGVMGNQPQHF. The chain uses TRBV5-6 and TRBJ1-5; D call uncertain. Trimming removed 1 base from V and 2 bases from J, with 13 bases in between. This CDR3 contains 16 residues. CDR1 and CDR2 from the germline V gene are SGHDT and YYEEEE.